This T cell receptor (beta chain) derives from a study of blood T cells in healthy people across ages. Alongside a J-beta primer mix, a sample-barcoded 5' primer served in a second PCR lasting about 7 to 12 cycles. TCRdb redid the calling of the 5' RACE reads with MiXCR, one entry per CDR3 protein. The data hold roughly 1,300,000 distinct CDR3 sequences, with approximately 59% observed a single time. Study results and caveats: In long-lived donors, naive CD4+ cell counts and diversity exceeded those of aged donors.

Per the germline V gene, CDR1 is MNHEY and CDR2 is SMNVEV (reference sequence). CDR3 length: 16 amino acids. In regard to this clonotype: The antigen is not known. Compared with germline, one end of the junction differs, possibly owing to a read error.

V and J are TRBV27 and TRBJ2-4; 7 bases are shared with TRBD1. The sample consisted of blood. The TCR originated in a man aged 18 to 30 in good health. The CDR3 here is CASSLSIWDSTYEQYF. CDR3 in DNA: TGTGCCAGCAGTTTATCGATCTGGGACAGCACCTACGAGCAGTATTTC.